This is a list of T cell receptor beta chains from one sample in a study of blood T cell repertoires in COVID-19. Produced via immunoSEQ multiplex PCR; TCRdb's table is partial and in-frame only. The data show 60,000 or so clones, under 85% seen once. Specimen: peripheral blood. These TCRs come from a woman aged 45 to 65 with active or convalescent COVID-19. Both conserved end residues are part of each CDR3. The D gene is left open where the match is weak. Where a row states a size, it is once, few, many or the class of an expanded clone; other rows omit it.

v_gene,d_gene,j_gene,abundance,CDR3aa,CDR3nt
TRBV7-2,TRBD1,TRBJ2-7,-,CASSERQGGDSYEQYF,TGTGCCAGCAGCGAGCGACAGGGGGGGGACTCCTACGAGCAGTACTTC
TRBV7-8,TRBD1,TRBJ2-7,-,CASSWDRFSYEQYF,TGTGCCAGCAGCTGGGACAGATTCTCCTACGAGCAGTACTTC
TRBV29-1,-,TRBJ1-2,-,CSGVGTTGGGYTF,TGCAGCGGTGTGGGGACGACAGGCGGGGGCTACACCTTC
TRBV19,TRBD1,TRBJ2-3,-,CASSPQTGVDTQYF,TGTGCCAGTAGTCCCCAGACAGGGGTCGATACGCAGTATTTT
TRBV4-1,-,TRBJ2-7,-,CASSQGAVTPGKTYEQYF,TGCGCCAGCAGCCAAGGGGCAGTAACGCCAGGTAAAACCTACGAGCAGTACTTC
TRBV19,TRBD1,TRBJ2-2,-,CASSIARTGNTGELFF,TGTGCCAGTAGTATAGCGAGGACAGGGAACACCGGGGAGCTGTTTTTT
TRBV5-4,TRBD1,TRBJ2-2,-,CASSSGQGRTGELFF,TGTGCCAGCAGCTCCGGACAGGGACGCACCGGGGAGCTGTTTTTT
TRBV5-1,TRBD2,TRBJ2-5,-,CASSLAGTRKETQYF,TGCGCCAGCAGCTTGGCCGGGACTAGAAAAGAGACCCAGTACTTC
TRBV28,TRBD1,TRBJ1-4,few,CASSLASGTDEKLFF,TGTGCCAGCAGTTTAGCATCCGGGACAGACGAAAAACTGTTTTTT
TRBV4-1,-,TRBJ1-6,-,CASSQVFSGGSPLHF,TGCGCCAGCAGCCAAGTTTTCTCGGGAGGATCACCCCTCCACTTT
TRBV25-1,-,TRBJ2-1,-,CASSEWAEINEQFF,TGTGCCAGCAGTGAATGGGCAGAGATTAATGAGCAGTTCTTC
TRBV19,TRBD2,TRBJ2-1,-,CASSPSGRISYNEQFF,TGTGCCAGTAGTCCTAGCGGGAGGATCTCCTACAATGAGCAGTTCTTC
TRBV9,-,TRBJ1-1,-,CASSEAMNTEAFF,TGTGCCAGCAGCGAAGCCATGAACACTGAAGCTTTCTTT
TRBV12-3/TRBV12-4,-,TRBJ1-3,-,CASSFRGNTIYF,TGTGCCAGCAGTTTCCGTGGAAACACCATATATTTT
TRBV6-5,TRBD1,TRBJ2-7,-,CASRAGQGLGEQYF,TGTGCCAGCAGGGCGGGACAGGGGCTTGGAGAGCAGTACTTC
TRBV7-9,-,TRBJ1-4,-,CAIRGTSVSNEKLFF,TGTGCCATCCGGGGGACGTCTGTTTCTAATGAAAAACTGTTTTTT
TRBV30,-,TRBJ1-2,once,CAWSVTSGLGYTF,TGTGCCTGGAGTGTAACGAGTGGACTTGGCTACACCTTC
TRBV27,TRBD2,TRBJ2-2,-,CASSLQLAGGLTGELFF,TGTGCCAGCAGTTTACAACTAGCGGGAGGGTTGACCGGGGAGCTGTTTTTT
TRBV27,-,TRBJ2-3,-,CASSLETNTDTQYF,TGTGCCAGCAGTTTAGAGACTAACACAGATACGCAGTATTTT
TRBV9,-,TRBJ1-5,few,CASSVWGDSNQPQHF,TGTGCCAGCAGCGTCTGGGGAGATAGCAATCAGCCCCAGCATTTT
TRBV6-6,-,TRBJ1-5,-,CASSLPLQRNQPQHF,TGTGCCAGCAGTTTACCGTTGCAACGGAATCAGCCCCAGCATTTT
TRBV4-2,TRBD2,TRBJ2-7,-,CASSQDPGGILPYEQYF,TGTGCCAGCAGCCAAGACCCGGGAGGGATATTGCCCTACGAGCAGTACTTC
TRBV7-3,-,TRBJ2-7,-,CASSPSRTYGKQYF,TGTGCCAGCAGCCCGAGTCGAACCTACGGGAAGCAGTACTTC
TRBV28,TRBD1,TRBJ2-7,-,CASGQGAWEQYF,TGTGCCAGCGGGCAGGGGGCTTGGGAGCAGTACTTC
TRBV4-3,TRBD1,TRBJ1-5,-,CASSHDGQGIFQPQHF,TGCGCCAGCAGCCATGATGGACAGGGAATTTTTCAGCCCCAGCATTTT